This T cell receptor beta chain was identified in a study of blood T cell repertoires in COVID-19. Produced via immunoSEQ multiplex PCR; TCRdb's table is partial and in-frame only. The table records about 430,000 clones, 70% to 90% of them present only once. This CDR3 region has 15 residues. V dropped 0 bases and J dropped 2 bases, with 10 bases sitting between them. CDR1 and CDR2 (germline): LNHNV, YYDKDF (reference sequence). Sample: PBMCs or T cells enriched from blood (not recorded which). The V and J genes are TRBV15 and TRBJ1-2; D gene ambiguous. The TCR sequence derives from a woman in her twenties or thirties with acute COVID-19. The CDR3 is CATSRDRGSNYGYTF. CDR3 nucleotides: TGTGCCACCAGCAGAGATCGCGGCAGCAACTATGGCTACACCTTC.